This TCR beta chain is from a study of long-term antiretroviral therapy in people with HIV. A v3.0 immunoSEQ assay was performed at survey level. Sequencing used immunoSEQ multiplex PCR; TCRdb keeps in-frame clones, though not all of them. In the table there are some 22,000 clones, 65% to 80% of which are singletons. The CDR3 runs 15 residues. The germline V and J ends were trimmed by 2 bases and 6 bases, with 15 bases remaining between them. Germline V lookup: CDR1 KGHSY, CDR2 FQNENV. This clone occurred a few times. This rearrangement joins TRBV16 to TRBJ2-3; D is ambiguous. Sequenced material: unsorted PBMCs, taken 4.1 years after starting antiretroviral therapy. The clonotype was recovered from a woman between 40 and 55 years old with HIV. The CDR3 DNA follows: TGTGCCAGCAGCCAAGGAGTGCGACTGGTGGATACGCAGTATTTT. Translating it yields CASSQGVRLVDTQYF.